Detailed here is one T cell receptor beta chain. Its target is not known. The source of the sample is a study of shared clonotypes between healthy human individuals. Across the study: Two female and a few male donors aged 18 to 49 were enrolled. Whole-study results and caveats: In contrast to clonotypes shared by all four donors, non-shared clonotypes had lower generation probabilities. Around 5% was the fraction of naive CD4 clonotypes found shared across a few donors.

Replicate PCRs for sorted subsets used about 200 ng DNA; this equaled tens of thousands of T cell genomes. Assay: immunoSEQ multiplex PCR; the TCRdb copy retains only in-frame clones and omits some. The sample comprises about 2.4 million clones, under 95% of which are singletons, and roughly 0.39% rests with the top ten. CDR3 size: 13 residues. Trimming took 4 bases from V and 5 from J, leaving 10 bases between them. In germline, CDR1 is SGHTA, CDR2 FQGTGA. The sequence was obtained from a man younger than 35 in good health. Some clones in this sample may be carry-over from other donors' samples. Sequencing was done on a sample of naive CD4+ T cells from PBMCs. Subset here: CD45RA+ positively selected. The rearrangement joins TRBV7-3 to TRBJ2-3; D unclear. CDR3 coding DNA: TGTGCCAGCAGCTGGGATAGGTTAGATACGCAGTATTTT. Translated, it gives CASSWDRLDTQYF.